This T cell receptor (beta chain) emerged from a study of T cell repertoires in cytomegalovirus infection. Study summary: Indicated by public TCR beta signatures were CMV infection and matching HLA type. General study points: CMV-specific TCR beta clonotypes restricted by HLA-C dominated the ex vivo response. Identification of carriers of CMV plus the relevant HLA was performed using cumulative public TCR beta family frequency.

The CDR3 length is 16 residues. V lost 0 bases and J lost 2, with 14 bases in between. Germline V gives CDR1 LGHNT, CDR2 FRNRAP. TCRdb reprocessed the reads with MiXCR, giving one entry per CDR3 protein. The data show hundreds of thousands of distinct CDR3 sequences, around a third seen once. Comments on this clonotype: Its antigen remains unidentified.

The material sequenced was cultured PBMCs, taken from culture after CMV antigen stimulation. The TCR originated in a human donor in good health (CMV status not recorded). Some clones in this sample may be carry-over from other donors' samples. The chain joins TRBV12-5 to TRBJ2-7, with D unclear. The CDR3 DNA follows: TGTGCTAGTGGTTTGGTACTGGGTTCTTACCCCTACGAGCAGTACGTC. Its protein is CASGLVLGSYPYEQYV.